The rows below give T cell receptor beta chains drawn from one sample of a study of blood T cell repertoires in COVID-19. TCRdb keeps only in-frame clones here, not all; method: immunoSEQ multiplex PCR. The sample records about 88,000 clones, 87% being singletons. Sequenced input: peripheral blood. The receptors were sampled from a male donor with acute or convalescent COVID-19. Both conserved end residues are part of each CDR3. Each record gives: J gene, clone size, D gene, V gene, CDR3 protein, CDR3 DNA. D genes are given only for firm matches. Part of the rows lack a size; the others show once, few, many or a class for expanded clones.

J gene: TRBJ2-3; clone size: -; D gene: -; V gene: TRBV6-4; CDR3 protein: CASSDVQGSDTQYF; CDR3 DNA: TGTGCCAGCAGTGACGTACAGGGATCAGATACGCAGTATTTT
J gene: TRBJ1-4; clone size: -; D gene: TRBD1; V gene: TRBV18; CDR3 protein: CASSPPGQGRYDEKLFF; CDR3 DNA: TGTGCCAGCTCACCGCCGGGACAGGGGAGGTATGATGAAAAACTGTTTTTT
J gene: TRBJ2-4; clone size: -; D gene: -; V gene: TRBV19; CDR3 protein: CASSIGTTYELIQYF; CDR3 DNA: TGTGCCAGTAGTATAGGGACAACCTACGAGCTTATTCAGTACTTC
J gene: TRBJ1-2; clone size: -; D gene: -; V gene: TRBV2; CDR3 protein: CASKPDYYGYTF; CDR3 DNA: TGTGCCAGCAAGCCGGACTACTATGGCTACACCTTC
J gene: TRBJ2-3; clone size: -; D gene: -; V gene: TRBV7-9; CDR3 protein: CASSGNRFTDTQYF; CDR3 DNA: TGTGCCAGCAGCGGAAACAGATTCACAGATACGCAGTATTTT
J gene: TRBJ2-2; clone size: -; D gene: -; V gene: TRBV5-1; CDR3 protein: CASSLRAQNTGELFF; CDR3 DNA: TGCGCCAGCAGCCTGAGAGCCCAGAACACCGGGGAGCTGTTTTTT
J gene: TRBJ1-1; clone size: -; D gene: TRBD1; V gene: TRBV27; CDR3 protein: CASSPWTGGYEAFF; CDR3 DNA: TGTGCCAGCAGTCCGTGGACAGGGGGGTATGAAGCTTTCTTT
J gene: TRBJ1-2; clone size: once; D gene: -; V gene: TRBV6-6; CDR3 protein: CASTPVYYGYTF; CDR3 DNA: TGTGCCTCCACCCCGGTCTACTATGGCTACACCTTC
J gene: TRBJ1-1; clone size: -; D gene: -; V gene: TRBV5-6; CDR3 protein: CASSWGQGMVAEAFF; CDR3 DNA: TGTGCCAGCAGTTGGGGGCAGGGGATGGTCGCTGAAGCTTTCTTT
J gene: TRBJ2-1; clone size: -; D gene: TRBD2; V gene: TRBV4-1; CDR3 protein: CASSQPQVQRGGNEQFF; CDR3 DNA: TGCGCCAGCAGCCAGCCCCAGGTCCAACGGGGGGGCAATGAGCAGTTCTTC